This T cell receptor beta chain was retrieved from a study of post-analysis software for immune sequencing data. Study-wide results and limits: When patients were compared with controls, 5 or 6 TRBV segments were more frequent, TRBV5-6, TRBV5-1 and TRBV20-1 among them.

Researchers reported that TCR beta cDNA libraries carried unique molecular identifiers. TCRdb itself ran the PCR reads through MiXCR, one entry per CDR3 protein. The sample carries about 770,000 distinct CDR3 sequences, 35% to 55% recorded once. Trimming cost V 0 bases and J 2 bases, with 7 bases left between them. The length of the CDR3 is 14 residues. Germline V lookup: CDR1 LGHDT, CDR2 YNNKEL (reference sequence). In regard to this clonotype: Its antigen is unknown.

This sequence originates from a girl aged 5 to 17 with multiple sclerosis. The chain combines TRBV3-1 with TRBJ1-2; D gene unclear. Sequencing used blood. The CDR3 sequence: CASSQDWRNYGYTF. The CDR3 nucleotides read TGTGCCAGCAGCCAAGATTGGCGGAACTATGGCTACACCTTC.